The 23 T cell receptor beta chains below were found in one sample sequenced in a study of blood T cell repertoires in COVID-19. Measured with immunoSEQ multiplex PCR; TCRdb has only the in-frame clones, and not every one. The table lists 150,000 or so clones, over 75% of them singletons, with around 6% in the top ten. The material sequenced was PBMCs or T cells enriched from blood (not recorded which). The receptors come from a man in his forties or fifties who had recovered from COVID-19.

The genes are TRBV5-4 and TRBJ1-2; D is uncertain. Trimming took off 1 base at V and 7 bases at J, with 14 bases between the two ends. The CDR3 is 14 amino acids. The V gene's germline CDR1 is SGHNT and CDR2 YYREEE (reference sequence). This CDR3 reads CASSLLTRRGGYTF. For the CDR3, the DNA is TGTGCCAGCAGCTTGCTGACGCGGCGAGGTGGCTACACCTTC.

The V call is TRBV6-5, the J call TRBJ1-5; 7 bases fit TRBD1. The V gene end was trimmed by 9 bases and the J gene end by 2 bases; junction bases not matched to a gene: 7. Germline CDR1 is MNHEY and CDR2 is SVGAGI. The CDR3 sequence is 14 residues long. CDR3 nucleotide sequence: TGTGCCAGTCACTCCGGGACAGGCAATCAGCCCCAGCATTTT. Its protein product is CASHSGTGNQPQHF.

The V gene is TRBV5-4, the J gene TRBJ2-5, with TRBD2 identical over 10 bases. J gave up 0 bases and V 1 base, and 3 bases lay outside the gene matches. The germline CDR1 and CDR2 sequences are SGHNT and YYREEE (reference sequence). This CDR3 contains 16 residues. CDR3 in DNA: TGTGCCAGCAGCTTGCTAGCGGGGGTGTACCAAGAGACCCAGTACTTC. Translation: CASSLLAGVYQETQYF.

The sample holds one count of this clone. The chain couples TRBV30 to TRBJ2-7; maybe TRBD2 (7 bases). From germline, CDR1 is GTSNPN and CDR2 SVGIG (reference sequence). Trimming took 2 bases from V and 7 from J, leaving 18 bases between them. This CDR3 is 14 amino acids long. CDR3 bases: TGTGCCTGGAGTTATGGGGGGGCCTTGGGGGAGCAGTACTTC. This codes for CAWSYGGALGEQYF. The whole variable domain, filled in from reference TRBV30 and TRBJ2-7, reads SQTIHQWPATLVQPVGSPLSLECTVEGTSNPNLYWYRQAAGRGLQLLFYSVGIGQISSEVPQNLSASRPQDRQFILSSKKLLLSDSGFYLCAWSYGGALGEQYFGPGTRLTVT.

The rearrangement links TRBV9 to TRBJ2-2; D is unresolved. Trimming stripped 0 bases from V and 6 bases from J, with 6 bases between. CDR3 length equals 13 residues. Germline loops: CDR1 SGDLS, CDR2 YYNGEE. The CDR3 loop reads CASSVASAGELFF. DNA of the CDR3: TGTGCCAGCAGCGTAGCTTCGGCCGGGGAGCTGTTTTTT.

The gene calls are TRBV2 and TRBJ1-2; D uncertain. In germline, CDR1 is SNHLY, CDR2 FYNNEI. The CDR3 contains 16 residues. Trimming took off 2 bases at V and 2 bases at J, with 15 bases between the two ends. This chain's CDR3 is CASSELRGTKNYGYTF. The CDR3 DNA reads TGTGCCAGCAGTGAACTCCGAGGAACAAAAAACTATGGCTACACCTTC. Drawing the rest from reference TRBV2 and TRBJ1-2, the complete variable domain is EPEVTQTPSHQVTQMGQEVILRCVPISNHLYFYWYRQILGQKVEFLVSFYNNEISEKSEIFDDQFSVERPDGSNFTLKIRSTKLEDSAMYFCASSELRGTKNYGYTFGSGTRLTVV.

There are many counts of this clone. The rearrangement uses TRBV21-1 and TRBJ2-1; TRBD2 is taken as the D call from the table, unchecked against the DNA. TRBV21-1 is a pseudogene locus. The CDR3 has 18 residues. The CDR3 sequence is CASSKGSRLAPLRNEQFF. CDR3 sequence (DNA): TGTGCCAGCAGCAAAGGTTCGAGACTAGCGCCCCTTAGGAATGAGCAGTTCTTC.

The chain couples TRBV6-4 to TRBJ2-2; 8 positions agree with TRBD1. Germline-derived CDR1 and CDR2 are MRHNA and SNTAGT. The length of the CDR3 is 14 residues. The J segment lost 5 bases and the V segment lost 5 bases, leaving 4 bases of the junction unmatched. The CDR3 DNA sequence: TGTGCCAGCAGTCTCACAGGGGGTACCGGGGAGCTGTTTTTT. Encoded protein: CASSLTGGTGELFF.

This clone has just one count. The chain is built from TRBV7-2 and TRBJ1-5, with a possible D match to TRBD1 (5 bases). This CDR3 contains 15 residues. Between the trimmed V and J ends, which lost 1 base and 1 base, there was a span of 8 bases. CDR1 and CDR2 (germline): SGHTA, FQGNSA. The CDR3 DNA follows: TGTGCCAGCAGCTTAGAGGGGCACAGCAATCAGCCCCAGCATTTT. It is translated as CASSLEGHSNQPQHF. The entire variable domain, with the rest obtained from reference TRBV7-2 and TRBJ1-5, is as follows: GAGVSQSPSNKVTEKGKDVELRCDPISGHTALYWYRQSLGQGLEFLIYFQGNSAPDKSGLPSDRFSAERTGGSVSTLTIQRTQQEDSAVYLCASSLEGHSNQPQHFGDGTRLSIL.

The rearrangement joins TRBV10-3 to TRBJ2-2; 10 bases match TRBD1. The CDR3 consists of 17 residues. V lost 6 bases to trimming and J lost 5 bases; unmatched junction nucleotides: 12. In germline, CDR1 is ENHRY, CDR2 SYGVKD. The CDR3, as DNA: TGTGCCATCAGAACCTCGCCGGGACAGGGGATAACCGGGGAGCTGTTTTTT. Translation gives CAIRTSPGQGITGELFF.

The CDR3 spells CASSSLPRQGRFKENEQFF. CDR3 in DNA: TGTGCCAGCAGCTCTCTCCCCCGACAGGGACGCTTCAAAGAAAATGAGCAGTTCTTC. This sequence joins TRBV7-6 and TRBJ2-1, with 7 bases lining up with TRBD1. Germline trimming cut 4 bases from V and 7 bases from J; bases unmatched to any gene: 22. Germline loops: CDR1 SGHVS, CDR2 FNYEAQ. The CDR3 consists of 19 residues. Together with reference TRBV7-6 and TRBJ2-1, the CDR3 gives the full variable domain: GAGVSQSPRYKVTKRGQDVALRCDPISGHVSLYWYRQALGQGPEFLTYFNYEAQQDKSGLPNDRFSAERPEGSISTLTIQRTEQRDSAMYRCASSSLPRQGRFKENEQFFGPGTRLTVL.

J is TRBJ2-3 and V is TRBV7-2; 7 bases align to TRBD2. The junction had 9 bases not matched to a gene; V was cut back by 1 base and J by 2 bases. CDR3 length: 17 amino acids. CDR1 is SGHTA and CDR2 is FQGNSA in the germline V gene. CDR3 protein: CASSLEERGLYTDTQYF. Here the CDR3 DNA reads TGTGCCAGCAGCTTAGAGGAGCGGGGACTTTACACAGATACGCAGTATTTT.

This clone has a handful of counts. CDR3 nucleotides: TGTGCCAGCAGCGCAAGCTGGCTAGCGGGGGGCACAGATACGCAGTATTTT. Protein sequence: CASSASWLAGGTDTQYF. This sequence joins TRBV9 and TRBJ2-3; 10 bases map to TRBD2. The junction had 8 bases not matched to a gene; V was cut back by 3 bases and J by 1 base. Germline V lookup: CDR1 SGDLS, CDR2 YYNGEE. The CDR3 has 17 amino acids. Based on the CDR3 plus reference TRBV9 and TRBJ2-3, the full variable domain is DSGVTQTPKHLITATGQRVTLRCSPRSGDLSVYWYQQSLDQGLQFLIQYYNGEERAKGNILERFSAQQFPDLHSELNLSSLELGDSALYFCASSASWLAGGTDTQYFGPGTRLTVL.

V usage is TRBV27 and J usage is TRBJ1-5; a possible D gene is TRBD1 (5 bases). V lost 5 bases to trimming and J lost 3 bases, with 11 bases between them. This CDR3 spans 14 amino acids. CDR1 is MNHEY and CDR2 is SMNVEV in the germline V gene (reference sequence). As DNA, the CDR3 is TGTGCCAGCAGTGACAGAAGCCTCAATCAGCCCCAGCATTTT. Residues: CASSDRSLNQPQHF.

This chain joins TRBV19 and TRBJ1-4, with D maybe TRBD1 (6 bases). V lost 7 bases and J lost 2, with 14 bases in between. The CDR3 loop spans 15 amino acids. Germline V lookup: CDR1 LNHDA, CDR2 SQIVND (reference sequence). The CDR3: CASIDLGATNEKLFF. DNA for the CDR3: TGTGCCAGTATTGACCTGGGGGCCACTAATGAAAAACTGTTTTTT.

The chain joins TRBV2 to TRBJ2-5, with D possibly being TRBD2 (7 bases). From germline, CDR1 is SNHLY and CDR2 FYNNEI. The CDR3 has 15 residues. The V and J ends lost 3 bases and 5 bases respectively, with 16 bases between them. CDR3 nucleotide sequence: TGTGCCAGCAGTGATCTTCGGGGGGCGGGCGAGACCCAGTACTTC. It yields the protein CASSDLRGAGETQYF.

A single count supports this clone. This chain links TRBV5-4 with TRBJ2-5; 10 positions match TRBD1. CDR1 is SGHNT and CDR2 is YYREEE in the germline V gene (reference sequence). V lost 1 base to trimming and J lost 8 bases; unmatched junction nucleotides: 14. The CDR3 runs to 17 residues. CDR3 in DNA: TGTGCCAGCAGCTTGTGGGTAGGGGACAGGGGTGGAAAAACCCAGTACTTC. Translating gives CASSLWVGDRGGKTQYF. Filled out from reference TRBV5-4 and TRBJ2-5, the complete variable domain reads ETGVTQSPTHLIKTRGQQVTLRCSSQSGHNTVSWYQQALGQGPQFIFQYYREEENGRGNFPPRFSGLQFPNYSSELNVNALELDDSALYLCASSLWVGDRGGKTQYFGPGTRLLVL.

V and J are TRBV7-3 and TRBJ2-1; the D gene is possibly TRBD2 (6 bases). This CDR3 spans 15 amino acids. The ends were cut back, 5 bases at V and 0 bases at J, with 11 bases in the middle. CDR1 SGHTA and CDR2 FQGTGA come from the germline V gene. CDR3 sequence reads: CASSAPGDSYNEQFF. The CDR3 DNA is TGTGCCAGCAGCGCACCGGGGGACTCCTACAATGAGCAGTTCTTC.

CDR3 region: CASSLRPPLTGGQPQHF. CDR3 coding DNA: TGTGCCAGCAGCTTACGCCCACCTCTGACAGGGGGTCAGCCCCAGCATTTT. This chain links TRBV7-8 with TRBJ1-5, with 9 bases lining up with TRBD1. The CDR3 is 17 residues long. The V segment lost 2 bases and the J segment 6 bases; nucleotides outside the gene matches: 11. CDR1 is SGHVS and CDR2 is FQNEAQ in the germline V gene.

The chain is built from TRBV6-6 and TRBJ2-1; 8 positions agree with TRBD1. Germline V gene data show CDR1 as MNHNY and CDR2 as SVGAGI (reference sequence). This CDR3 has 16 amino acids. V gave up 7 bases and J gave up 5 bases; unmatched junction bases: 13. CDR3 DNA: TGTGCCAGCAATAAACAGGGGGGCAAACTTGACAATGAGCAGTTCTTC. Amino acid sequence: CASNKQGGKLDNEQFF.

The chain recombines TRBV11-2 with TRBJ1-6, with D unclear. Trimming cost V 6 bases and J 3 bases, with 9 bases left between them. CDR3 length equals 14 residues. The germline gives CDR1 SGHAT, CDR2 FQNNGV. CDR3 coding DNA: TGTGCCAGCAGTGGGGAGAGCTATAATTCACCCCTCCACTTT. Its protein is CASSGESYNSPLHF. Using reference TRBV11-2 and TRBJ1-6 for the parts outside the CDR3, the full variable domain is EAGVAQSPRYKIIEKRQSVAFWCNPISGHATLYWYQQILGQGPKLLIQFQNNGVVDDSQLPKDRFSAERLKGVDSTLKIQPAKLEDSAVYLCASSGESYNSPLHFGNGTRLTVT.

The rearrangement uses TRBV5-4 and TRBJ2-5; 11 positions match TRBD2. This CDR3 spans 15 amino acids. V shed 4 bases and J 5 bases; nucleotides not matched to a gene: 7. Germline CDR1 SGHNT, CDR2 YYREEE (reference sequence). The CDR3 DNA follows: TGTGCCAGCAGCACGCCAACTAGCGGGGGTGAGACCCAGTACTTC. Its protein product is CASSTPTSGGETQYF.

This clone was seen only once. The V and J genes are TRBV13 and TRBJ2-1; the match to TRBD1 covers 11 bases. Trimming removed 5 bases from V and 7 bases from J; junction bases left unmatched: 7. This CDR3 has 15 residues. Germline values: CDR1 PRHDT, CDR2 FYEKMQ (reference sequence). The CDR3 spells CASSRWTGGGNEQFF. CDR3 bases: TGTGCCAGCAGCCGTTGGACAGGGGGCGGGAATGAGCAGTTCTTC.